The clone carrying this T cell receptor beta chain occurred many times. The target antigen is unknown. The sample belongs to a study of T cells in Graves' hyperthyroidism and ophthalmopathy. Study summary: It was at initial diagnosis, before any treatment, that peripheral blood was collected. The study's findings and limits: Ophthalmopathy prediction by the model preceded onset by a median 6.5 months. Also found in blood were most expanded thyroid clonotypes above 0.001.

Clinical symptoms, serum thyroxine, TRAb, thyroid ultrasound and orbital computed tomography informed diagnoses. From RNA transcripts, TCR beta CDR3 regions were amplified. The HTBI set primed first-round TCR CDR3 RT-PCR. MiXCR, applied by TCRdb to the multiplex PCR reads, yields one record per CDR3 protein. The table has 200,000 to 300,000 distinct CDR3 sequences, about 17% seen once. The CDR3 runs 15 residues. V was clipped by 4 bases and J by 8 bases; unmatched bases: 11. Germline V gene lookup returns CDR1 SGHNT and CDR2 YYREEE (reference sequence). The origin of this receptor is a young woman with Graves' ophthalmopathy. This chain links TRBV5-4 with TRBJ2-1, with 8 bases matching TRBD2. Sequencing was carried out using blood. CDR3 amino acids: CASSEAGTRTHEQFF. The CDR3 region has the DNA TGTGCCAGCAGCGAGGCCGGGACTAGGACGCATGAGCAGTTCTTC.